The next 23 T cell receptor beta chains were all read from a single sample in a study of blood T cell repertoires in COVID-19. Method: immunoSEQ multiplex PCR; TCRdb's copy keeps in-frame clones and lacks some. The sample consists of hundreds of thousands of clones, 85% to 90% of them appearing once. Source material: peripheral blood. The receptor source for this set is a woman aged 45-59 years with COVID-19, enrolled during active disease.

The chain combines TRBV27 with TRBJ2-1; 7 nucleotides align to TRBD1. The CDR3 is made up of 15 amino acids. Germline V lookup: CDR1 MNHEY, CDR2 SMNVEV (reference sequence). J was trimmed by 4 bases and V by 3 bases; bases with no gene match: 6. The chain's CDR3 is CASSFRDSIYNEQFF. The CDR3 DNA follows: TGTGCCAGCAGTTTTCGGGACAGCATTTACAATGAGCAGTTCTTC.

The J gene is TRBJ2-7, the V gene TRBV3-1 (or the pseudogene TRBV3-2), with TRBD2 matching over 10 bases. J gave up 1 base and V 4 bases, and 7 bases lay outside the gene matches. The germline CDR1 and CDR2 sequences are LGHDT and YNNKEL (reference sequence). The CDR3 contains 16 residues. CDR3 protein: CASSRFLAGESYEQYF. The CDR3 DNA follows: TGTGCCAGCAGCCGATTCCTAGCGGGGGAATCCTACGAGCAGTACTTC.

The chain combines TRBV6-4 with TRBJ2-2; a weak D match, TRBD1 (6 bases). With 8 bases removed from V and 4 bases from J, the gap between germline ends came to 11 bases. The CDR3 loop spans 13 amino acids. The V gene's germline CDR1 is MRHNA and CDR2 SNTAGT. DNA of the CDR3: TGTGCCAGCGGGGACATAGGCACCGGGGAGCTGTTTTTT. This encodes CASGDIGTGELFF.

As DNA, the CDR3 is TGTGCCAGCAGCTTCGATGGACTCCTCGGGGGCTATGGCTACACCTTC. As protein: CASSFDGLLGGYGYTF. This chain uses TRBV7-9 with TRBJ1-2; the D gene is possibly TRBD1 (5 bases). Trimming cost V 3 bases and J 4 bases, with 18 bases left between them. Germline V gene data show CDR1 as SEHNR and CDR2 as FQNEAQ (reference sequence). The CDR3 sequence is 16 residues long.

Here the CDR3 DNA reads TGTGCCAGCAGTGCCCGCCCGGAAGGGGGTTCACCCCTCCACTTT. This translates into CASSARPEGGSPLHF. The chain links TRBV6-4 to TRBJ1-6; maybe TRBD1 (6 bases). Per the germline V gene, CDR1 is MRHNA and CDR2 is SNTAGT. Trimming removed 4 bases from V and 9 bases from J, with 16 bases in between. The CDR3 is 15 amino acids.

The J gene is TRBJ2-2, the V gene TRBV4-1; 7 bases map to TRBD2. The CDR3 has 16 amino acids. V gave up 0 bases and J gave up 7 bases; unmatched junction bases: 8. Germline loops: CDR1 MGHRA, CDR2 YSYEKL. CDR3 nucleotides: TGCGCCAGCAGCCAAGAATCAGGACTAGTAGGCGGGGAGCTGTTTTTT. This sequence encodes CASSQESGLVGGELFF.

The DNA for the CDR3 is TGTGCCAGCAGTTACAGGGGGGGCCACACCGGGGAGCTGTTTTTT. Protein sequence: CASSYRGGHTGELFF. The chain uses TRBV6-6 and TRBJ2-2; the D gene is possibly TRBD2 (7 bases). The CDR3 loop spans 15 amino acids. Trimming stripped 2 bases from V and 3 bases from J, with 10 bases between. Germline V CDR1 and CDR2: MNHNY, SVGAGI (reference sequence).

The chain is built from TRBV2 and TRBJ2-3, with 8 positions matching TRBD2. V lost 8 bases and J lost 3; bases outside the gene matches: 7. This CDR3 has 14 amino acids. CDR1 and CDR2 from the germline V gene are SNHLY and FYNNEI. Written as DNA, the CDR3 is TGTGCCAGCTTTAACGGGGGGGCTACAGATACGCAGTATTTT. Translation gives CASFNGGATDTQYF.

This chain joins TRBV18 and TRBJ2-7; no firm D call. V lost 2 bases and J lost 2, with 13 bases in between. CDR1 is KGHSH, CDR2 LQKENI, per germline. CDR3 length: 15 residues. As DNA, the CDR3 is TGTGCCAGCTCACCATTGTGGAACAGCACCTACGAGCAGTACTTC. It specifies CASSPLWNSTYEQYF.

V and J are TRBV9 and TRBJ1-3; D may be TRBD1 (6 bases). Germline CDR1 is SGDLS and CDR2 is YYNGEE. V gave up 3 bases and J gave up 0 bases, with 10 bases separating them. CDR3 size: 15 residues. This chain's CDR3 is CASSAIQGSGNTIYF. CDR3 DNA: TGTGCCAGCAGCGCTATACAGGGCTCTGGAAACACCATATATTTT.

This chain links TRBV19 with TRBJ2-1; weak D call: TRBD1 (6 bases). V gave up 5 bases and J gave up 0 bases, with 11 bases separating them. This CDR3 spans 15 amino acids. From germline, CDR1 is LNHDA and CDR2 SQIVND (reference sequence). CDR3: CASSSRGSSYNEQFF. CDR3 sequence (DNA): TGTGCCAGTAGTTCCAGGGGTAGCTCCTACAATGAGCAGTTCTTC.

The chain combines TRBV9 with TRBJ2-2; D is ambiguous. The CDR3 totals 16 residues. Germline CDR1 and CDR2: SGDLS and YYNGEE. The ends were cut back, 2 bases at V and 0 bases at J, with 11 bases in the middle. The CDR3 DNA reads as TGTGCCAGCAGCGTCGTGAGCGCCGCGAACACCGGGGAGCTGTTTTTT. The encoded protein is CASSVVSAANTGELFF.

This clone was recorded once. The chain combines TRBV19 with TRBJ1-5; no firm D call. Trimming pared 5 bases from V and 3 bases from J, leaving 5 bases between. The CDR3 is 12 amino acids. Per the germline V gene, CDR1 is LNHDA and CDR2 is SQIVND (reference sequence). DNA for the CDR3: TGTGCCAGTAGTTTATTCAATCAGCCCCAGCATTTT. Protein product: CASSLFNQPQHF.

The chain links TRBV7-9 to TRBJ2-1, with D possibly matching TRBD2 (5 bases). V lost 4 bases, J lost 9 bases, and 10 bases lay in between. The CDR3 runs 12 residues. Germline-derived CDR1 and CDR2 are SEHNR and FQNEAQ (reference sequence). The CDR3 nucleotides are TGTGCCAGCAGCTGGAGCGGTTTTGAGCAGTTCTTC. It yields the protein CASSWSGFEQFF.

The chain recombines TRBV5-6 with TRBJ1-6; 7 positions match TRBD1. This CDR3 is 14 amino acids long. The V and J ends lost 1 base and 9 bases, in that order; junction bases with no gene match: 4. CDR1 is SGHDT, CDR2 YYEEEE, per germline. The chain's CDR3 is CASSLSTGTSPLHF. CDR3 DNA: TGTGCCAGCAGCTTGTCGACAGGGACTTCACCCCTCCACTTT.

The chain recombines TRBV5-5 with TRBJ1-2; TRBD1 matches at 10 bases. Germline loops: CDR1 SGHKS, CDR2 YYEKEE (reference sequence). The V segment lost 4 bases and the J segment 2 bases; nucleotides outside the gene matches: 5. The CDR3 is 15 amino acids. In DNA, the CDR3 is TGTGCCAGCAGCATAGGGACAGGGGACAACTATGGCTACACCTTC. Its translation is CASSIGTGDNYGYTF.

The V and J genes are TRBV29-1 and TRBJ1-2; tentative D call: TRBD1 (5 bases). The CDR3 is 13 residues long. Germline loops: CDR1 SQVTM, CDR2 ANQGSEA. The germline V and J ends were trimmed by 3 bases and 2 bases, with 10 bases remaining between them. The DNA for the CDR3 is TGCAGCGTTGAGGGGGGGGTGAACTATGGCTACACCTTC. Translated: CSVEGGVNYGYTF.

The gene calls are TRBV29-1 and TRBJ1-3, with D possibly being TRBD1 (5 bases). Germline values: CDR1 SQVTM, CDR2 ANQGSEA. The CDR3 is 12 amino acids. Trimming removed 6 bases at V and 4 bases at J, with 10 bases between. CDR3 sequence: CSVAGLGNTIYF. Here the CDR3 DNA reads TGCAGCGTCGCAGGGTTGGGAAACACCATATATTTT.

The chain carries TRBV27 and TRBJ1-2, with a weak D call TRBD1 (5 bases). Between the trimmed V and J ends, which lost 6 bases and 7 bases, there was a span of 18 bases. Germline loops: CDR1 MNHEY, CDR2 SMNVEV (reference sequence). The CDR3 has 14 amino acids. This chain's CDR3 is CASRQWTGRGGYTF. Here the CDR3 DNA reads TGTGCCAGCAGGCAATGGACGGGGCGGGGTGGCTACACCTTC.

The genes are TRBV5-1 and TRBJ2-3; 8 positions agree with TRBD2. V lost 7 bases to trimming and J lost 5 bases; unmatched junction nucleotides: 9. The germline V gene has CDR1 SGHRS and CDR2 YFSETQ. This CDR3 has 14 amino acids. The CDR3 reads CASSGAGGLDTQYF. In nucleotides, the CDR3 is TGCGCCAGCTCAGGGGCGGGGGGCTTAGATACGCAGTATTTT.

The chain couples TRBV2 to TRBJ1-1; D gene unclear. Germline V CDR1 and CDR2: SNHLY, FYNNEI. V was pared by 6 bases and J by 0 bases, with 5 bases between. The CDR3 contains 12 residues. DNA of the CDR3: TGTGCCAGCAGAGGAGTGAACACTGAAGCTTTCTTT. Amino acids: CASRGVNTEAFF.

The CDR3 sequence is CASALNRGTDTQYF. The CDR3 DNA is TGTGCCAGTGCGCTCAACAGGGGGACAGATACGCAGTATTTT. The chain uses TRBV19 and TRBJ2-3, with 8 bases fitting TRBD1. The V gene's germline CDR1 is LNHDA and CDR2 SQIVND (reference sequence). Unmatched junction bases numbered 7, after V lost 8 bases and J lost 3 bases. This CDR3 comprises 14 residues.

DNA for the CDR3: TGTGCCAGCTCCCCTGTTGCGGGGTATGGCTACACCTTC. It codes for CASSPVAGYGYTF. The chain links TRBV7-9 to TRBJ1-2; D unclear. Germline loops: CDR1 SEHNR, CDR2 FQNEAQ (reference sequence). The CDR3 runs to 13 residues. V was clipped by 8 bases and J by 5 bases, with 15 bases between them.